This is a list of T cell receptor beta chains from one sample in a study of blood T cell repertoires in COVID-19. Clones were read by immunoSEQ multiplex PCR, and TCRdb kept only the in-frame ones, dropping some. The sample consists of some 250,000 clones, less than 90% of them appearing once. Source material: peripheral blood. The receptors were sampled from a man aged 25 to 40 with active or convalescent COVID-19. CDR3s include the opening cysteine and the closing phenylalanine or tryptophan. The D gene is left open where the match is weak. Some rows mark clone size as missing; the rest say once, few, many or name a class of expanded clone.

TRBD2 TRBJ2-3 TRBV5-1 . CASSYRTSGGTSTDTQYF TGCGCCAGCAGTTATAGGACTAGCGGGGGAACTAGCACAGATACGCAGTATTTT
. TRBJ1-2 TRBV10-2 . CASSEYRDHGYTF TGCGCCAGCAGTGAGTACAGGGATCATGGCTACACCTTC
TRBD2 TRBJ2-3 TRBV27 . CASSPPWFGGGPLPQYF TGTGCCAGCAGTCCACCATGGTTTGGCGGGGGGCCTCTTCCGCAGTATTTT
. TRBJ2-7 TRBV5-1 . CASSFTGTSYYEQYF TGCGCCAGCAGCTTTACAGGGACATCTTACTACGAGCAGTACTTC
TRBD1 TRBJ1-6 TRBV3-1/TRBV3-2 . CASSQDLAGGLPLHF TGTGCCAGCAGCCAAGATCTGGCAGGGGGCTTACCCCTCCACTTT
TRBD2 TRBJ2-3 TRBV13 . CASGERGSADTQYF TGTGCCAGCGGGGAGCGGGGATCCGCGGATACGCAGTATTTT
TRBD2 TRBJ2-3 TRBV7-4 few CASSPPGGGTDTQYF TGTGCCAGCAGCCCTCCGGGGGGAGGGACAGATACGCAGTATTTT
. TRBJ2-1 TRBV7-2 . CASSLGGTNEQFF TGTGCCAGCAGCTTAGGGGGCACCAATGAGCAGTTCTTC
. TRBJ1-2 TRBV7-9 . CASSAQGIANYGYTF TGTGCCAGCAGCGCGCAGGGGATCGCTAACTATGGCTACACCTTC
. TRBJ1-1 TRBV6-5 . CAILMWGGNTEAFF TGTGCCATTCTAATGTGGGGGGGGAACACTGAAGCTTTCTTT
TRBD1 TRBJ2-5 TRBV7-2 . CASRPPRGRGETQYF TGTGCCAGCAGACCCCCGAGGGGGCGAGGGGAGACCCAGTACTTC
TRBD1 TRBJ1-3 TRBV5-5 . CASSPTGDSGNTIYF TGTGCCAGCAGCCCCACAGGGGACTCTGGAAACACCATATATTTT
TRBD1 TRBJ1-4 TRBV9 once CASSTGTAITNEKLFF TGTGCCAGCAGTACTGGGACAGCAATAACTAATGAAAAACTGTTTTTT
. TRBJ2-1 TRBV18 once CASSPAAGSYNEQFF TGTGCCAGCTCACCAGCCGCGGGGTCATACAATGAGCAGTTCTTC
TRBD1 TRBJ1-1 TRBV3-1/TRBV3-2 . CASSSRDRYMNTEAFF TGTGCCAGCAGCTCCCGGGACAGGTACATGAACACTGAAGCTTTCTTT
. TRBJ1-2 TRBV19 . CASSLLDIANYGYTF TGTGCCAGTAGTCTGTTGGACATCGCAAACTATGGCTACACCTTC
. TRBJ2-2 TRBV2 few CASSESRNTGELFF TGTGCCAGCAGTGAATCCAGGAACACCGGGGAGCTGTTTTTT
TRBD1 TRBJ1-5 TRBV6-6 . CASSSDRGDSNQPQHF TGTGCCAGCAGTTCGGACAGGGGAGATAGCAATCAGCCCCAGCATTTT
TRBD1 TRBJ1-2 TRBV19 . CASSPQGAYGYTF TGTGCCAGTAGTCCCCAGGGGGCCTATGGCTACACCTTC
TRBD1 TRBJ2-1 TRBV27 . CASARQGKYEFF TGTGCCAGCGCAAGACAGGGGAAATATGAGTTCTTC
. TRBJ1-2 TRBV4-3 many CASSQDGTGYGYTF TGCGCCAGCAGCCAAGATGGTACAGGGTACGGCTACACCTTC
TRBD2 TRBJ2-2 TRBV2 . CASSELLAGANTGELFF TGTGCCAGCAGTGAGTTACTAGCGGGGGCCAACACCGGGGAGCTGTTTTTT
TRBD1 TRBJ1-6 TRBV30 . CAWTGTVLPGDYSPLHF TGTGCCTGGACCGGGACAGTCTTACCCGGGGATTATTCACCCCTCCACTTT
. TRBJ1-4 TRBV5-6 . CASSLTIVSQNEKLFF TGTGCCAGCAGCCTTACGATAGTTTCCCAAAATGAAAAACTGTTTTTT
TRBD1 TRBJ1-1 TRBV4-2 . CASSQGTGGWPEAFF TGTGCCAGCAGCCAAGGGACAGGGGGATGGCCTGAAGCTTTCTTT
TRBD1 TRBJ2-5 TRBV7-2 . CASSLDRDSQETQYF TGTGCCAGCAGCTTAGATCGGGACAGCCAAGAGACCCAGTACTTC
. TRBJ1-2 TRBV12-3/TRBV12-4 . CASSFSANYGYTF TGTGCCAGCAGTTTCTCAGCTAACTATGGCTACACCTTC